The source of this T cell receptor beta chain is a study of blood T cells in healthy people across ages (dated by TCRdb to the mid-2010s). Background on the whole study: In model experiments, roughly one uniquely barcoded TCR beta cDNA molecule per two T cells was captured by template switching. Age-related changes in TCR beta repertoire diversity were measured in the study by deep sequencing normalized with unique cDNA molecular identifiers. Four age groups were formed from the donors: young (average about 16 years), middle-aged (approximately 40), aged (62) and long-lived (more than 75). Donors of different ages were randomly distributed across sequencing lanes to avoid experimental bias. The study analyzed two additional independent replicas of 1 million unique cDNA reads from the same blood draw for two donors, one aged 18 to 29 and one aged 80 or older.

Donors were around 37 systemically healthy Caucasian individuals from Russia aged roughly 6 to 90 years. Each donor gave ten milliliters of peripheral blood, collected into EDTA-treated Vacutainer tubes. PBMCs were isolated by Ficoll-Paque density-gradient centrifugation, with at least 6.5 million obtained per sample. Total RNA was extracted from PBMCs with Trizol reagent, with at least 6 micrograms obtained per sample. For every donor, flow cytometry on a PBMC aliquot measured the percentage of naive CD45RAhigh/CD27high T cells. V loses 6 bases of germline sequence and J loses 12 bases, and the interval between the two ends is 27 bases. From the cysteine up to the phenylalanine, the CDR3 has a length of 16 residues. Only the CDR3 DNA stays, 48 bases, in frame from base 1. The germline V gene encodes CDR1 SGHTA and CDR2 FQGNSA. The paper as a whole reports these results and caveats: Donor CMV infection status was unknown, potentially confounding age-related changes in expanded clonotypes. As age increased, observed TCR beta diversity per million T cells dropped in a roughly linear way, and a significant reduction was already evident by age approximately 40. The long-lived group showed more naive CD4+ T cells, fewer expanded clones and increased TCR diversity than the aged group, suggesting age selection. Conclusive comparison of naive and antigen-experienced compartments was prevented by the profiling of bulk unsorted PBMCs. Observed TCR beta diversity correlated strongly with the percentage of naive T cells measured by flow cytometry. Estimates of total diversity based on one million sequenced T cells were considered lower bounds and underestimates.

Remarks on this clonotype: The target of this receptor is not known. No clone much larger than this one lies a single base away; base qualities are absent.

Libraries came from 5' RACE. The instrument was an Illumina HiSeq 2500. A second roughly 7 to 11 cycle PCR used a sample-barcoded 5' primer and a J-beta primer mix. A template-switch 5' adaptor carrying 12 random nucleotides introduced a unique molecular identifier onto each TCR beta cDNA molecule. Each sample yielded at least 3 million CDR3-containing paired-end reads. First-strand cDNA synthesis was performed from all RNA using the Mint cDNA synthesis kit, with priming by a TRBC-specific oligonucleotide. After uracil-DNA glycosylase treatment, a first 18-cycle PCR used universal primers M1SS and BC2_uni_R on all cDNA. Under the source paper's analysis protocol: Normalization of each sample was performed by random selection of 1 million high-quality reads, each carrying a distinct molecular identifier. Reads sharing molecular identifiers were discarded rather than binned into consensus sequences. MiTCR, run with a Q25 quality threshold and the strictest error-elimination algorithm, handled CDR3 identification, clonotype clustering and error correction. Lower-bound total TCR beta diversity was estimated with a nonparametric unseen species model using Euler transformation. TCRdb reworked the public reads: Q25 trimming with fastp, MiXCR clone assembly, productive beta chains retained. Each entry is one CDR3 protein sequence, shown with its most common DNA and genes. It is TCRdb's table, rather than the study itself, that gives the V and J calls and clone size. The table for this sample lists hundreds of thousands of distinct CDR3 sequences; about 28% of them were counted only once. Clones ranked in the top ten supply around 15% of the sample.

The rearranged chain carries TRBV7-2 and TRBJ2-1; the D region is possibly TRBD1 or TRBD2, each matching across 6 bases. Sequences were obtained from blood. This TCR came from a woman of 80 years or more in good health. The CDR3 protein: CASSQQRGTSRVRQFF. The DNA is as follows: TGTGCCAGCAGTCAACAACGCGGGACATCCCGTGTCCGGCAGTTCTTC.